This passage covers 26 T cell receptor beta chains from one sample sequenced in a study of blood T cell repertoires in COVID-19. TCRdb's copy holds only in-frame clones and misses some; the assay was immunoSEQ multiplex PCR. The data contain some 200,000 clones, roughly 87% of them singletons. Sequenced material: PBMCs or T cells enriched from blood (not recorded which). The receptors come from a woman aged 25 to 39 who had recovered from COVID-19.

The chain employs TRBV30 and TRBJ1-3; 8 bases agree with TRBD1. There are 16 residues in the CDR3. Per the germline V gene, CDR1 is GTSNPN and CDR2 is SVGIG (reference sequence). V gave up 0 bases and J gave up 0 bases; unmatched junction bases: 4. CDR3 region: CAWSVGGTGSGNTIYF. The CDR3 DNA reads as TGTGCCTGGAGTGTAGGAGGGACAGGCTCTGGAAACACCATATATTTT. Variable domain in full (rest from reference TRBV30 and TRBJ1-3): SQTIHQWPATLVQPVGSPLSLECTVEGTSNPNLYWYRQAAGRGLQLLFYSVGIGQISSEVPQNLSASRPQDRQFILSSKKLLLSDSGFYLCAWSVGGTGSGNTIYFGEGSWLTVV.

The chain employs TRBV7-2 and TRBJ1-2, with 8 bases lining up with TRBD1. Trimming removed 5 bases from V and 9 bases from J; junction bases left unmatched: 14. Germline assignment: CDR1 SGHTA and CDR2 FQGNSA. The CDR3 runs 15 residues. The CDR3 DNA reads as TGTGCCAGCAGCCGCTCGACAGGGGCCGCGAGCAGCTACACCTTC. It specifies CASSRSTGAASSYTF.

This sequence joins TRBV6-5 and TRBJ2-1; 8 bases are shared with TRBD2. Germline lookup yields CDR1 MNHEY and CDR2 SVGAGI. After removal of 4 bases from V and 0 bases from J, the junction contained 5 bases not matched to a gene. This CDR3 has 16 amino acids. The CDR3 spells CASSSGLASSYNEQFF. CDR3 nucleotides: TGTGCCAGCAGTTCCGGACTAGCCAGCTCCTACAATGAGCAGTTCTTC.

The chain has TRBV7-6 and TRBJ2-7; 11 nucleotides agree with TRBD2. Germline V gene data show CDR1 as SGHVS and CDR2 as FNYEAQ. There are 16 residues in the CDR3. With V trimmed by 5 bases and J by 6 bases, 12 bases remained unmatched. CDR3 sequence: CASSDQWASGRIEQYF. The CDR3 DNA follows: TGTGCCAGCAGCGACCAGTGGGCTAGCGGGAGGATCGAGCAGTACTTC.

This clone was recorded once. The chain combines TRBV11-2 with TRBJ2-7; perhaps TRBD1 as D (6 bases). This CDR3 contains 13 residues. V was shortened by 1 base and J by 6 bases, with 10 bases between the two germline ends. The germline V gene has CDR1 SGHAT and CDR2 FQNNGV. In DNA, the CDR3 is TGTGCCAGCAGCTTAGGACAGGCCCTCGAGCAGTACTTC. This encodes CASSLGQALEQYF.

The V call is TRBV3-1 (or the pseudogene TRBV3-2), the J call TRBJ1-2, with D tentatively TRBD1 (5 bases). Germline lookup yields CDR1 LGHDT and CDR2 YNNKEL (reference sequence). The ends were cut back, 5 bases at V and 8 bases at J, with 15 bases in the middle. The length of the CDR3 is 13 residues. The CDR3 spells CASSVYRLGGYTF. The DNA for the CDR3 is TGTGCCAGCAGCGTATACAGGTTGGGAGGCTACACCTTC.

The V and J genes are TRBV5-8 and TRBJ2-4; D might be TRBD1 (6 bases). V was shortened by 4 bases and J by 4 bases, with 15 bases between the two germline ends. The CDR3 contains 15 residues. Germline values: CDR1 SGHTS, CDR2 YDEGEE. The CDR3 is CASSGPDRAKNIQYF. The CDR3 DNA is TGTGCCAGCAGCGGACCGGACAGAGCAAAAAACATTCAGTACTTC.

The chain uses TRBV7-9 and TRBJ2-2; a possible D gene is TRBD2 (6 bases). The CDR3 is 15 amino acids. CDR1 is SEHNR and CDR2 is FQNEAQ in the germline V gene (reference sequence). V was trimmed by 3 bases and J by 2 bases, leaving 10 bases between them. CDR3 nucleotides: TGTGCCAGCAGCTTGGGGCGGGGTAACACCGGGGAGCTGTTTTTT. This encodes CASSLGRGNTGELFF.

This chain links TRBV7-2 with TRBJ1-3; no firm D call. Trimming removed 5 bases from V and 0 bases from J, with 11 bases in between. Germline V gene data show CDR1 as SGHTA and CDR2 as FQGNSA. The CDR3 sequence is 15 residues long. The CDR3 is CASSPQRSSGNTIYF. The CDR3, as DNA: TGTGCCAGCAGCCCCCAGCGGTCCTCTGGAAACACCATATATTTT.

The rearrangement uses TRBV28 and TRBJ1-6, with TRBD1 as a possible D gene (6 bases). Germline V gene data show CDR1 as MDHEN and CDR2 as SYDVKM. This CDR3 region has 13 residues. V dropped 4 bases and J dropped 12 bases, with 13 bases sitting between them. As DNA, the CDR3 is TGTGCCAGCAGTTCCGTGGACAGCAAACCCCTCCACTTT. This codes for CASSSVDSKPLHF.

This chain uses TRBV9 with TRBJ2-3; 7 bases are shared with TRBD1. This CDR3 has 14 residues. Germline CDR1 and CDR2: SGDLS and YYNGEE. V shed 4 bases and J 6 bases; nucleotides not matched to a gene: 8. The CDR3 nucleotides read TGTGCCAGCAGCCCAAGGACAGGTGGGGATACGCAGTATTTT. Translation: CASSPRTGGDTQYF.

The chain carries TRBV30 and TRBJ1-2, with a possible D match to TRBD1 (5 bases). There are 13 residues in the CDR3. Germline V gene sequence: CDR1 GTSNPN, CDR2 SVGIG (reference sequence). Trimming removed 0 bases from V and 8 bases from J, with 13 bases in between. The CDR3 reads CAWSVRREVGYTF. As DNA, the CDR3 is TGTGCCTGGAGTGTTCGCAGGGAGGTCGGCTACACCTTC. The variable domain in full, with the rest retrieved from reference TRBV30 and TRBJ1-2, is SQTIHQWPATLVQPVGSPLSLECTVEGTSNPNLYWYRQAAGRGLQLLFYSVGIGQISSEVPQNLSASRPQDRQFILSSKKLLLSDSGFYLCAWSVRREVGYTFGSGTRLTVV.

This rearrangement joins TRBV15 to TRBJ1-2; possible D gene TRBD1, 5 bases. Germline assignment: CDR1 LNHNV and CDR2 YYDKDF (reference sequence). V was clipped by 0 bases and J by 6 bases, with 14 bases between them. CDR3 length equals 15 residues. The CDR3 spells CATSRDFGGGDGYTF. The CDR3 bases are TGTGCCACCAGCAGAGATTTTGGGGGAGGGGATGGCTACACCTTC.

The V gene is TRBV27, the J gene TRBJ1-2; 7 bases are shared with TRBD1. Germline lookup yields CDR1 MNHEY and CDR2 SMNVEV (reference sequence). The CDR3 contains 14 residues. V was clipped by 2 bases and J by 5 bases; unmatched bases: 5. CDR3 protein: CASSLQGEIYGYTF. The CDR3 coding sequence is TGTGCCAGCAGTTTACAGGGGGAAATATATGGCTACACCTTC.

CDR3 nucleotides: TGTGCCAGCAGCAGGGGCAGCCAAGAGACCCAGTACTTC. Amino acid sequence: CASSRGSQETQYF. This chain uses TRBV21-1 with TRBJ2-5; TRBD1, as called in the table, went unchecked against the DNA. TRBV21-1 is an annotated pseudogene. The CDR3 length is 13 residues.

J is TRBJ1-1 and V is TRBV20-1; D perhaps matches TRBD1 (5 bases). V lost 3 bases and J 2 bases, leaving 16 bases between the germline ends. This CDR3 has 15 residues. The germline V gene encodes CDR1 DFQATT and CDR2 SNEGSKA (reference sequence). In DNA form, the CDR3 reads TGCAGTGCTAGTTTCGGGGGGATGGAAAACACTGAAGCTTTCTTT. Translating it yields CSASFGGMENTEAFF.

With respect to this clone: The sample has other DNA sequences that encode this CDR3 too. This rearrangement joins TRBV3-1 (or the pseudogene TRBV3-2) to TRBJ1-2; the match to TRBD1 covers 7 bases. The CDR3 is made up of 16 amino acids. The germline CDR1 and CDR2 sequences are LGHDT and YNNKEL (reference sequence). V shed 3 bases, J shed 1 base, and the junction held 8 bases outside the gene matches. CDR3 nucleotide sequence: TGTGCCAGCAGCCAGGTCTCCGGGACAGTTAACTATGGCTACACCTTC. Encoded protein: CASSQVSGTVNYGYTF.

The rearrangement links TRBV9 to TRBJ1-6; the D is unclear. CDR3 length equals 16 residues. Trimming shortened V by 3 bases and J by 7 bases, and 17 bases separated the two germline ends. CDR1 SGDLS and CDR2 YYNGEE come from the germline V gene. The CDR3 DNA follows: TGTGCCAGCAGCGCCAACAGTGACCGAAGGAATTCACCCCTCCACTTT. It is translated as CASSANSDRRNSPLHF.

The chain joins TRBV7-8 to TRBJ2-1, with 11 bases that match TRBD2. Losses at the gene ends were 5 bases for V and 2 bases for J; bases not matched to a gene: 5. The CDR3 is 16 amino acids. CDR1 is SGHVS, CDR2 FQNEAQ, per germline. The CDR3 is CASSPGTSGTYNEQFF. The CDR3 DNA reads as TGTGCCAGCAGCCCAGGGACTAGCGGTACCTACAATGAGCAGTTCTTC.

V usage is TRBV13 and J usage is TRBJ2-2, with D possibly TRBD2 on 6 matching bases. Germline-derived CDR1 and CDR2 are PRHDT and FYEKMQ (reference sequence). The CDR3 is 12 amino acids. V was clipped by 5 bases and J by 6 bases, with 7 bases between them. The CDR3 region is CASSGRSGELFF. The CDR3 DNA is TGTGCCAGCAGCGGGAGGTCCGGGGAGCTGTTTTTT.

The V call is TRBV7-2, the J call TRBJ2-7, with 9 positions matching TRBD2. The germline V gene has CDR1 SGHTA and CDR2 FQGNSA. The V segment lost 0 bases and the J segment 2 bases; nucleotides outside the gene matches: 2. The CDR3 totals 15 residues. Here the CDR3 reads CASSLAGGRAYEQYF. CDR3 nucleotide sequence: TGTGCCAGCAGCTTAGCTGGCGGGAGGGCCTACGAGCAGTACTTC.

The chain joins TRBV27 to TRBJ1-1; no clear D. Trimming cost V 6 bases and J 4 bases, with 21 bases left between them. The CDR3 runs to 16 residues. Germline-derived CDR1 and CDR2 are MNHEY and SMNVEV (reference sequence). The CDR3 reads CASSPTATKAGTEAFF. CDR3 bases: TGTGCCAGCAGCCCTACGGCAACCAAGGCGGGCACTGAAGCTTTCTTT.

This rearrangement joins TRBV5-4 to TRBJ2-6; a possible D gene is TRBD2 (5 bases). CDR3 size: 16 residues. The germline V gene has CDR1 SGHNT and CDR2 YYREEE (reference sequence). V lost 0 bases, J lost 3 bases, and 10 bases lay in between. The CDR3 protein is CASSLGRDRGANVLTF. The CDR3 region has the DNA TGTGCCAGCAGCTTGGGCCGGGATCGTGGGGCCAACGTCCTGACTTTC.

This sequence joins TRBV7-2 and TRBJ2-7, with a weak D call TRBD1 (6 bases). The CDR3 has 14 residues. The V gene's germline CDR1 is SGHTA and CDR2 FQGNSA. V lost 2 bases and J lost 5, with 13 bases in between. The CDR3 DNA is TGTGCCAGCAGCTTACAAACAGGGAGCGACGAGCAGTACTTC. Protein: CASSLQTGSDEQYF.

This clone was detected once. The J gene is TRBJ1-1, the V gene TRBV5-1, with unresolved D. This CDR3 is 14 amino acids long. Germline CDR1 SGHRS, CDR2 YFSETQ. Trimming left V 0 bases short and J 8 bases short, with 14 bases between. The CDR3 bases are TGCGCCAGCAGCTTGGCCGTAGGAGGCGGCGAAGCTTTCTTT. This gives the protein CASSLAVGGGEAFF.

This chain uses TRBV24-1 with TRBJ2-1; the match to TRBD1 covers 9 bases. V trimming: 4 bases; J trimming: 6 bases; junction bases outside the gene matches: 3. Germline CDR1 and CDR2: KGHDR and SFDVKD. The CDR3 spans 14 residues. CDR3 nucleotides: TGTGCCACCAGTGACATGACAGGGGGCAATGAGCAGTTCTTC. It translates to CATSDMTGGNEQFF.